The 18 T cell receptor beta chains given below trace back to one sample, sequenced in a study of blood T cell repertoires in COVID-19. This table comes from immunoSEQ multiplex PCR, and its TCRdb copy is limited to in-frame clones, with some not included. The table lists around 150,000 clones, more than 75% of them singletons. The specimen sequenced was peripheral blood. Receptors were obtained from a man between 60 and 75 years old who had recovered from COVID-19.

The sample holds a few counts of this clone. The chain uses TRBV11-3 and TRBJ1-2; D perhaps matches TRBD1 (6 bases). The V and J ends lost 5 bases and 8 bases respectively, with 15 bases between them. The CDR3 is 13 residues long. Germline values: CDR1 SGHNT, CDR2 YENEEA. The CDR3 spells CASSLSGQRGYTF. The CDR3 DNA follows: TGTGCCAGCAGCCTCTCAGGACAGCGGGGCTACACCTTC.

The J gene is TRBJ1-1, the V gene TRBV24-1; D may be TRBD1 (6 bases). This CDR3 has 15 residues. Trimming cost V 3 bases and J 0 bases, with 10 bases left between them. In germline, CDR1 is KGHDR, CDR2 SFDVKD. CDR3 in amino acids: CATSDAGELNTEAFF. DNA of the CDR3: TGTGCCACCAGTGATGCAGGGGAATTGAACACTGAAGCTTTCTTT.

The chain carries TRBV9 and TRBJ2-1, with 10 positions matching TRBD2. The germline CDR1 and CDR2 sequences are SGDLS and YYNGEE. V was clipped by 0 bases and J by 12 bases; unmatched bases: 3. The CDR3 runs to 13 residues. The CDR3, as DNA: TGTGCCAGCAGCGTAGAAGCGGGAGGGCGGCAGTTCTTC. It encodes CASSVEAGGRQFF.

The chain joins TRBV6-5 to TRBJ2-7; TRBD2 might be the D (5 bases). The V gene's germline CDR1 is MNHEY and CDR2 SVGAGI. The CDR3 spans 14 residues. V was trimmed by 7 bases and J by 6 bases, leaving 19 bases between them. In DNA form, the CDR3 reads TGTGCCAGCATCCCGGGGATGAGCAGACCCGAGCAGTACTTC. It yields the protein CASIPGMSRPEQYF.

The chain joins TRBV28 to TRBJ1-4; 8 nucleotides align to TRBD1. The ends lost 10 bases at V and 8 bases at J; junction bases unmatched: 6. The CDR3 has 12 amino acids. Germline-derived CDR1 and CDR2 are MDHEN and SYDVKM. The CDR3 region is CAIQGVGEKLFF. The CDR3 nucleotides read TGTGCCATACAGGGGGTTGGGGAAAAACTGTTTTTT. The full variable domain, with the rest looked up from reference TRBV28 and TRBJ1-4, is DVKVTQSSRYLVKRTGEKVFLECVQDMDHENMFWYRQDPGLGLRLIYFSYDVKMKEKGDIPEGYSVSREKKERFSLILESASTNQTSMYLCAIQGVGEKLFFGSGTQLSVL.

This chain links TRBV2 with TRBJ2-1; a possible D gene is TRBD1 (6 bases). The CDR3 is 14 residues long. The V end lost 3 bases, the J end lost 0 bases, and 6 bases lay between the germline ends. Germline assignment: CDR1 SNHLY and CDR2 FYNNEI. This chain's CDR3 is CASSEDSSYNEQFF. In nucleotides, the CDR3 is TGTGCCAGCAGTGAGGACAGCTCCTACAATGAGCAGTTCTTC.

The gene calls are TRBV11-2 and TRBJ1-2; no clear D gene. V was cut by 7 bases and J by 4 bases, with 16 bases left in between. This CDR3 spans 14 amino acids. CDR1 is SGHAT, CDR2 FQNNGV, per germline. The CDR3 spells CASTSLTGGYGYTF. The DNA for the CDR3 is TGTGCCAGCACCTCGCTGACTGGTGGCTATGGCTACACCTTC. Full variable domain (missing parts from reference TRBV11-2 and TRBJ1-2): EAGVAQSPRYKIIEKRQSVAFWCNPISGHATLYWYQQILGQGPKLLIQFQNNGVVDDSQLPKDRFSAERLKGVDSTLKIQPAKLEDSAVYLCASTSLTGGYGYTFGSGTRLTVV.

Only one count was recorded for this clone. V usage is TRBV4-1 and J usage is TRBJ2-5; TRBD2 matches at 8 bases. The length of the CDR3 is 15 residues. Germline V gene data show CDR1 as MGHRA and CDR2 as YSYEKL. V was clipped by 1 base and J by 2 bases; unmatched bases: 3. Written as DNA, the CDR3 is TGCGCCAGCAGCCAAGGAACTAGCGGACAAGAGACCCAGTACTTC. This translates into CASSQGTSGQETQYF.

The CDR3 sequence is CASSLVGGYTF. The CDR3 DNA follows: TGTGCCAGCAGCTTAGTGGGCGGCTACACCTTC. The chain has TRBV7-9 and TRBJ1-2, with no clear D. Per germline, CDR1 SEHNR and CDR2 FQNEAQ (reference sequence). V was cut by 1 base and J by 8 bases, with 5 bases left in between. The CDR3 contains 11 residues.

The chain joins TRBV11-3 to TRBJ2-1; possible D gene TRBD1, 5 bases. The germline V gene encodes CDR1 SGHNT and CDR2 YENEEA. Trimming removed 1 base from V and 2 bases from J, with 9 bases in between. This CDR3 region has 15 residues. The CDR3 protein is CASSLGWGAYNEQFF. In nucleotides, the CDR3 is TGTGCCAGCAGCTTAGGGTGGGGCGCCTACAATGAGCAGTTCTTC.

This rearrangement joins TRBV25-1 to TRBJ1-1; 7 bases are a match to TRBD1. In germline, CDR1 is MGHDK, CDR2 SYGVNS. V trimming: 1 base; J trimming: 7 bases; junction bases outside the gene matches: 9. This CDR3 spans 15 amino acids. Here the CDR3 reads CASSESNRGWGEAFF. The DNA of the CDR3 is TGTGCCAGCAGTGAATCGAACAGGGGCTGGGGTGAAGCTTTCTTT.

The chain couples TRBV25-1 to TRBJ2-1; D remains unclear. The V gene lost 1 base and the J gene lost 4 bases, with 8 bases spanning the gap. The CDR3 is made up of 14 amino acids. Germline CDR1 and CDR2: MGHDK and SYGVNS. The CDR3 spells CASSELRAYNEQFF. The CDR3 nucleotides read TGTGCCAGCAGTGAATTACGCGCGTACAATGAGCAGTTCTTC.

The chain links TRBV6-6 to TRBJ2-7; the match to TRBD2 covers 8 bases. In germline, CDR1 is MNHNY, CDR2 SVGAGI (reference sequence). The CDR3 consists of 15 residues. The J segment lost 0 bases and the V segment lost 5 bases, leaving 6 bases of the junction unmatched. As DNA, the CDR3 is TGTGCCAGCAGTCGAGCGGGGGCCCGCTCCTACGAGCAGTACTTC. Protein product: CASSRAGARSYEQYF.

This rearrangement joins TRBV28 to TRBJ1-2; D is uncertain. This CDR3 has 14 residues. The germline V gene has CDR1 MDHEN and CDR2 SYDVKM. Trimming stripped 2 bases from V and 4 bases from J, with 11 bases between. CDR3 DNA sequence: TGTGCCAGCAGTTTAGGTTCCAGGCGCTATGGCTACACCTTC. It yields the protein CASSLGSRRYGYTF.

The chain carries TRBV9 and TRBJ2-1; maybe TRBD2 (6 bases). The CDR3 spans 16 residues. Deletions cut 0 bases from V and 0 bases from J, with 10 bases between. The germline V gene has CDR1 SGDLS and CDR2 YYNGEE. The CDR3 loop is CASSVASESSYNEQFF. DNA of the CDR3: TGTGCCAGCAGCGTAGCTAGCGAAAGCTCCTACAATGAGCAGTTCTTC.

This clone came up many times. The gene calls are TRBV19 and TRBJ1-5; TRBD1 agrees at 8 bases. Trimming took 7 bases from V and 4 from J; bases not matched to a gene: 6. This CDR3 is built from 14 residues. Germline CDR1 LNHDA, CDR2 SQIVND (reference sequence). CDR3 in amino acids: CASTPTGVNQPQHF. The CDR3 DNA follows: TGTGCCAGTACCCCGACAGGGGTAAATCAGCCCCAGCATTTT.

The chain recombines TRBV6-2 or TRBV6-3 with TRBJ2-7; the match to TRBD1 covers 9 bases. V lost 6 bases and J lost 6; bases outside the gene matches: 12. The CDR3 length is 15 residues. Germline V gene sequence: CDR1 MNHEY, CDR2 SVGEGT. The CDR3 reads CASSRTGTGMGEQYF. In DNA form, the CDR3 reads TGTGCCAGCAGCCGAACCGGGACAGGGATGGGCGAGCAGTACTTC.

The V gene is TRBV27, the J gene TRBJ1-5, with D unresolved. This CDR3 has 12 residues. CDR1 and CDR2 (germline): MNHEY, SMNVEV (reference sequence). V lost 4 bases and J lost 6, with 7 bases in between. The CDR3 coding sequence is TGTGCCAGCAGTTCCCCCAGTCAGCCCCAGCATTTT. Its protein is CASSSPSQPQHF.